The 11 T cell receptor beta chains in this list originate from one sample, sequenced in a study of cytomegalovirus exposure and HLA in healthy donors. 60 Vbeta and 13 Jbeta primers were used in PCR. Some clones are missing from TCRdb's copy, which holds only in-frame ones; the method was immunoSEQ multiplex PCR. This table lists about 77,000 clones. Sequenced sample: PBMCs. These receptors were taken from a man over 45 in good health and CMV-seropositive.

The chain has TRBV5-1 and TRBJ1-2, with 7 bases identical to TRBD1. The CDR3 is 14 residues long. Trimming removed 3 bases from V and 1 base from J; junction bases left unmatched: 3. The germline V gene encodes CDR1 SGHRS and CDR2 YFSETQ. CDR3 protein: CASSSGGLNYGYTF. Written as DNA, the CDR3 is TGCGCCAGCAGCTCAGGGGGACTTAACTATGGCTACACCTTC.

The rearrangement joins TRBV19 to TRBJ1-1; tentatively, D is TRBD1 (6 bases). Germline V lookup: CDR1 LNHDA, CDR2 SQIVND (reference sequence). There are 14 residues in the CDR3. V lost 1 base to trimming and J lost 6 bases, with 12 bases between them. This CDR3 reads CASSIAVQGSEAFF. The CDR3 DNA sequence: TGTGCCAGTAGTATAGCGGTCCAGGGGTCTGAAGCTTTCTTT. Complete variable domain (other parts from reference TRBV19 and TRBJ1-1): DGGITQSPKYLFRKEGQNVTLSCEQNLNHDAMYWYRQDPGQGLRLIYYSQIVNDFQKGDIAEGYSVSREKKESFPLTVTSAQKNPTAFYLCASSIAVQGSEAFFGQGTRLTVV.

The chain employs TRBV27 and TRBJ1-5, with 8 bases fitting TRBD1. With V trimmed by 6 bases and J by 2 bases, 6 bases remained unmatched. The germline gives CDR1 MNHEY, CDR2 SMNVEV (reference sequence). The CDR3 totals 15 residues. CDR3 loop: CASSTGGQGNQPQHF. The CDR3 DNA reads as TGTGCCAGCAGCACGGGGGGACAGGGCAATCAGCCCCAGCATTTT.

This chain uses TRBV6-7 with TRBJ2-7; D not resolved. TRBV6-7 is treated as an ORF (open reading frame) with a function not yet certain. The CDR3 sequence is 13 residues long. V was trimmed by 2 bases and J by 3 bases, leaving 8 bases between them. CDR3: CASSYRADYEQYV. CDR3 nucleotides: TGTGCCAGCAGTTACAGGGCCGACTACGAGCAGTACGTC.

The chain employs TRBV9 and TRBJ2-7; TRBD2 aligns across 15 bases. The germline CDR1 and CDR2 sequences are SGDLS and YYNGEE. The V gene end was trimmed by 3 bases and the J gene end by 2 bases; junction bases not matched to a gene: 12. The CDR3 has 19 amino acids. CDR3 protein: CASSDPGTSGGWGTYEQYV. CDR3 sequence (DNA): TGTGCCAGCAGCGATCCCGGGACTAGCGGGGGGTGGGGAACCTACGAGCAGTACGTC.

The genes are TRBV27 and TRBJ1-1; 10 positions match TRBD1. The CDR3 spans 13 residues. CDR1 is MNHEY and CDR2 is SMNVEV in the germline V gene (reference sequence). V was clipped by 4 bases and J by 5 bases; unmatched bases: 1. CDR3 nucleotides: TGTGCCAGCAGTTGGACAGGGGGAACTGAAGCTTTCTTT. As protein: CASSWTGGTEAFF.

The V call is TRBV10-3, the J call TRBJ1-1, with TRBD1 matching 11 bases. CDR1 is ENHRY and CDR2 is SYGVKD in the germline V gene. V dropped 3 bases and J dropped 5; count of bases not matched to a gene: 8. CDR3 length: 16 amino acids. CDR3 in amino acids: CAISERTGGGGTEAFF. The CDR3 coding sequence is TGTGCCATCAGTGAAAGGACAGGGGGCGGTGGGACTGAAGCTTTCTTT.

The rearrangement joins TRBV5-1 to TRBJ2-3; D gene uncertain. This CDR3 is 14 amino acids long. V dropped 4 bases and J dropped 2 bases, with 11 bases sitting between them. Per the germline V gene, CDR1 is SGHRS and CDR2 is YFSETQ. CDR3 sequence (DNA): TGCGCCAGCAGCGTTCCTCAGGACACAGATACGCAGTATTTT. Amino acid sequence: CASSVPQDTDTQYF.

CDR3 region: CASSQEVGGGANEQFF. CDR3 in DNA: TGCGCCAGCAGCCAAGAGGTCGGCGGGGGGGCCAATGAGCAGTTCTTC. The chain uses TRBV4-1 and TRBJ2-1; 9 bases agree with TRBD2. This CDR3 region has 16 residues. Per the germline V gene, CDR1 is MGHRA and CDR2 is YSYEKL. The ends lost 0 bases at V and 6 bases at J; junction bases unmatched: 6.

The V gene is TRBV6-6, the J gene TRBJ2-2, with TRBD2 matching 7 bases. After removal of 5 bases from V and 5 bases from J, the junction contained 11 bases not matched to a gene. CDR1 is MNHNY and CDR2 is SVGAGI in the germline V gene (reference sequence). The CDR3 loop spans 16 amino acids. In DNA form, the CDR3 reads TGTGCCAGCAGTGCCGGACTAGTCGTGGGGACCGGGGAGCTGTTTTTT. It is translated as CASSAGLVVGTGELFF.

V is TRBV18 and J is TRBJ1-1; D is perhaps TRBD1 (6 bases). The length of the CDR3 is 14 residues. Trimming stripped 3 bases from V and 7 bases from J, with 15 bases between. The germline CDR1 and CDR2 sequences are KGHSH and LQKENI. Written as DNA, the CDR3 is TGTGCCAGCTCACCCGACAGGAGCGAAAATGAAGCTTTCTTT. Encoded protein: CASSPDRSENEAFF.